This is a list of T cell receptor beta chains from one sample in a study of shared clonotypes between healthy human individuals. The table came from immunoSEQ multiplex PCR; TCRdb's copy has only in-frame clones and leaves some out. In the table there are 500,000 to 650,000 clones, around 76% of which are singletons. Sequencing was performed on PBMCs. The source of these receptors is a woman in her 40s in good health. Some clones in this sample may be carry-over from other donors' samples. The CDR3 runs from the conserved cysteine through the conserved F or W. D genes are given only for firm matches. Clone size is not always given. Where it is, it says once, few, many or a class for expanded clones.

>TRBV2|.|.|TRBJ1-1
TGTGCCAGCAGGGGGGCGGGGCCTGAAGCTTTCTTT
CASRGAGPEAFF
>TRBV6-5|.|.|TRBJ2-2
TGTGCCAGCAGTTACTCTCGGTCCGGGGAGCTGTTTTTT
CASSYSRSGELFF
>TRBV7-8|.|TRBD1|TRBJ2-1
TGTGCCAGCAGCTTAGACAGGGGGTTCTCCTACAATGAGCAGTTCTTC
CASSLDRGFSYNEQFF
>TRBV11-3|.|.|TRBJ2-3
TGTGCCAGCAGCTTAATCGGGCTTAGCACAGATACGCAGTATTTT
CASSLIGLSTDTQYF
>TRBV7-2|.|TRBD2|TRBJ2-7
TGTGCCAGCAGCTGGACTAGCGGGAGGAGTGAGCAGTACTTC
CASSWTSGRSEQYF
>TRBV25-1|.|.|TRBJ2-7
TGTGCCAGCAGTGAACCGGCCAACTCCTACGAGCAGTACTTC
CASSEPANSYEQYF
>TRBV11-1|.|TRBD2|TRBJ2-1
TGTGCCTCTGGACTAGCGGTTTACAATGAGCAGTTCTTC
CASGLAVYNEQFF
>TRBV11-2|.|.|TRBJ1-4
TGTGCCAGCAGCTTGACAGCAACTAATGAAAAACTGTTTTTT
CASSLTATNEKLFF
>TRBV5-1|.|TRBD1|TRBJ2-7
TGCGCCAGCAGCCCCGGGACAGGGGGGGGTTTCTCCTACGAGCAGTACTTC
CASSPGTGGGFSYEQYF
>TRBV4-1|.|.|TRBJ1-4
TGCGCCAGCAGCCAAGCAGGGCCCTCTAATGAAAAACTGTTTTTT
CASSQAGPSNEKLFF
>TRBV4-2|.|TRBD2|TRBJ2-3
TGTGCCAGCAGCCAAGGCGCTTACCCGGGAGGCTACACAGATACGCAGTATTTT
CASSQGAYPGGYTDTQYF
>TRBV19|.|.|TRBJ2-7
TGTGCCAGTTCTTTTCTCGGAGGGGCCTACGAGCAGTACTTC
CASSFLGGAYEQYF
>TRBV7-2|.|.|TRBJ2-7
TGTGCCAGCAGCCTCAGCGGTTCTACCTACGAGCAGTACTTC
CASSLSGSTYEQYF
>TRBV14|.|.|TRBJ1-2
TGTGCCAGCAGCCACCCCGGGATCGCGGGGGAGGCCGGTGGCTACACCTTC
CASSHPGIAGEAGGYTF
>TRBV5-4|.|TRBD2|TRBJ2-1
TGTGCCAGCAGCTCCCCCAGCGGGAGGAATGATGAGCAGTTCTTC
CASSSPSGRNDEQFF
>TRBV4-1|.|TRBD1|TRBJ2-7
TGCGCCAGCAGCCGCCGGGGACAGGGGGTCTACGAGCAGTACTTC
CASSRRGQGVYEQYF
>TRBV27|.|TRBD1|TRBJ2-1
TGTGCCAGCAGCAAGGGACAGGAACACTACAATGAGCAGTTCTTC
CASSKGQEHYNEQFF
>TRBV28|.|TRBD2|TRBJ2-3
TGTGCCAGCAGCCCGGGGACTAGCGGACTTAGCACAGATACGCAGTATTTT
CASSPGTSGLSTDTQYF
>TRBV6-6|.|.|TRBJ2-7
TGTGCCAGCAGCCCCGCATCCGCCGAGCAGTACTTC
CASSPASAEQYF
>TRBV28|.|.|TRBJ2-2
TGTGCCAGCAGAACAGGGCTCCCGAACACCGGGGAGCTGTTTTTT
CASRTGLPNTGELFF
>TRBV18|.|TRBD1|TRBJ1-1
TGTGCCAGCTCACCAGAGGGGACAGGGTGGTCCCACACTGAAGCTTTCTTT
CASSPEGTGWSHTEAFF
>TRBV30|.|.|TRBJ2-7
TGTGCCTGGAGAAATAGGGGGTTCTACGAGCAGTACTTC
CAWRNRGFYEQYF
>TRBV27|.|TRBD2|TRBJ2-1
TGTGCCAGCATTTGGACTAGCGGAAACAATGAGCAGTTCTTC
CASIWTSGNNEQFF
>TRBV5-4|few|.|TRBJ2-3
TGTGCCAGCAGCCCCCGGGATAGTAGGGATACGCAGTATTTT
CASSPRDSRDTQYF
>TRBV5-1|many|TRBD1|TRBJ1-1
TGCGCCAGCAGCTTGGAAGGGACAGCCAACACTGAAGCTTTCTTT
CASSLEGTANTEAFF
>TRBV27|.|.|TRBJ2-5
TGTGCCAGCAGTTTATATGGCTCAGAAGAGACCCAGTACTTC
CASSLYGSEETQYF
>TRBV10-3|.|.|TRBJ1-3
TGTGCCATCAGATTCCCGGAGGGTGGAAACACCATATATTTT
CAIRFPEGGNTIYF
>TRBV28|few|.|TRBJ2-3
TGTGCCAGCAGTCGCCTTGGGGCAGATACGCAGTATTTT
CASSRLGADTQYF
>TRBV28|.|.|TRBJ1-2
TGTGCCAGCAGCCCACTCGGGGAGTATGGCTACACCTTC
CASSPLGEYGYTF
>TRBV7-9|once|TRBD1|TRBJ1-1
TGTGCCAGTAAGGGGCCAGGGGGGAACACTGAAGCTTTCTTT
CASKGPGGNTEAFF
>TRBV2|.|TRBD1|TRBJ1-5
TGTGCCAGCAGCCTGGGACAGGCTCAGCCCCAGCATTTT
CASSLGQAQPQHF
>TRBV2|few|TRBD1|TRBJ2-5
TGTGCCAGCAGCCGGGACAGGAACCAAGAGACCCAGTACTTC
CASSRDRNQETQYF
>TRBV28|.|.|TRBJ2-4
TGTGCCAGCAGTTTGAGACTGTCAGACATTCAGTACTTC
CASSLRLSDIQYF
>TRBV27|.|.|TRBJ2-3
TGTGCCAGCAGCCATGAGGAAATTAGCACAGATACGCAGTATTTT
CASSHEEISTDTQYF
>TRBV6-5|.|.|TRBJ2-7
TGTGCCAGCAGTTATTCCGGGACCGCTTCGGGTTACGAGCAGTACTTC
CASSYSGTASGYEQYF